Presented here are 31 T cell receptor beta chains from one specimen sequenced in a study of T-cell memory formation after mild COVID-19 (dated by TCRdb to 2020 to 2022). The method was 5' RACE. Sequencing took place on an Illumina NovaSeq 6000. TCRdb reworked the public reads: Q25 trimming with fastp, MiXCR clone assembly, productive beta chains retained. Rows with a matching CDR3 protein are joined into one entry that keeps the most common DNA and genes. The sample table holds roughly 370,000 distinct CDR3 sequences, of which approximately 15% were seen once. The ten top clones hold 20% to 25% of the sample. The sample consisted of PBMCs or a T cell subset sorted from them (not recorded which). These receptors were collected from a man younger than 35 who had mild COVID-19 (a few samples of this study predate the infection). The sample titles of this study are shuffled in the database, so cell type and time point are left out; the donor was told from shared clones.

This clonotype was seen more than once but under ten times. The chain recombines TRBV4-1 with TRBJ2-2; 10 nucleotides align to TRBD1. With V trimmed by 2 bases and J by 7 bases, 7 bases remained unmatched. Germline V gene sequence: CDR1 MGHRA, CDR2 YSYEKL. The CDR3 extends over 16 amino acids. The CDR3 spells CASSQRDRGGGGELFF. CDR3 DNA sequence: TGCGCCAGCAGCCAAAGGGACAGGGGAGGAGGCGGGGAGCTGTTTTTT.

This clonotype was seen ten or more times. This chain uses TRBV9 with TRBJ1-4, with D maybe TRBD1 (6 bases). CDR1 is SGDLS and CDR2 is YYNGEE in the germline V gene. The CDR3 has 14 residues. The V end lost 4 bases, the J end lost 2 bases, and 9 bases lay between the germline ends. The CDR3 sequence: CASSTQGTNEKLFF. Here the CDR3 DNA reads TGTGCCAGCAGCACCCAGGGGACTAATGAAAAACTGTTTTTT.

Worth noting for this clonotype: This sequence may be a read error, since a much larger clone differs from it by one base. The rearrangement joins TRBV7-2 to TRBJ1-3; no clear D gene. V lost 3 bases to trimming and J lost 3 bases, with 12 bases between them. The CDR3 loop spans 15 amino acids. CDR1 and CDR2 from the germline V gene are SGHTA and FQGNSA. In DNA form, the CDR3 reads TGTGCCAGCAGCTTTGGGCTGAACTATGGAAACACCATATATTTT. Translation gives CASSFGLNYGNTIYF.

The V gene is TRBV27, the J gene TRBJ2-5; maybe TRBD2 (5 bases). The CDR3 runs to 14 residues. V was cut by 2 bases and J by 5 bases, with 12 bases left in between. Germline V lookup: CDR1 MNHEY, CDR2 SMNVEV (reference sequence). CDR3 in amino acids: CASSLSGRRETQYF. The CDR3 DNA follows: TGTGCCAGCAGTTTAAGCGGCAGAAGGGAGACCCAGTACTTC.

This clonotype showed up just a few times. This chain uses TRBV5-1 with TRBJ1-2; no firm D call. Trimming removed 7 bases at V and 3 bases at J, with 10 bases between. The CDR3 runs 12 residues. Germline CDR1 SGHRS, CDR2 YFSETQ. CDR3 in amino acids: CASSSDDYGYTF. CDR3 nucleotides: TGCGCCAGCTCCTCGGATGACTATGGCTACACCTTC. Drawing the rest from reference TRBV5-1 and TRBJ1-2, the complete variable domain is KAGVTQTPRYLIKTRGQQVTLSCSPISGHRSVSWYQQTPGQGLQFLFEYFSETQRNKGNFPGRFSGRQFSNSRSEMNVSTLELGDSALYLCASSSDDYGYTFGSGTRLTVV.

This chain uses TRBV5-1 with TRBJ2-5; 10 positions match TRBD2. The junction had 4 bases not matched to a gene; V was cut back by 1 base and J by 1 base. The CDR3 spans 16 residues. Germline V gives CDR1 SGHRS, CDR2 YFSETQ. In DNA, the CDR3 is TGCGCCAGCAGCTTGTTCCTAGCGGGGGCCCAAGAGACCCAGTACTTC. Protein: CASSLFLAGAQETQYF.

CDR3 loop: CASSQRGDNEQFF. Here the CDR3 DNA reads TGCGCCAGCAGCCAAAGGGGAGACAATGAGCAGTTCTTC. J is TRBJ2-1 and V is TRBV4-1; D possibly matches TRBD1 or TRBD2 (5 bases each). With 2 bases removed from V and 5 bases from J, the gap between germline ends came to 7 bases. Germline values: CDR1 MGHRA, CDR2 YSYEKL. The CDR3 runs to 13 residues.

The table lists this clonotype with a few counts. V gene TRBV7-8 combines with J gene TRBJ1-1; D not resolved. The germline V gene encodes CDR1 SGHVS and CDR2 FQNEAQ. The CDR3 is 16 amino acids. The V gene lost 2 bases and the J gene lost 8 bases, with 21 bases spanning the gap. Here the CDR3 reads CASSLYFRQDRREAFF. The CDR3 DNA follows: TGTGCCAGCAGCTTATACTTCCGGCAGGATCGACGGGAAGCTTTCTTT.

V and J are TRBV6-2 or TRBV6-3 and TRBJ2-4; D possibly matches TRBD1 or TRBD2 (6 bases each). V was pared by 7 bases and J by 7 bases, with 17 bases between. The germline CDR1 and CDR2 sequences are MNHEY and SVGEGT. The CDR3 is made up of 14 amino acids. Here the CDR3 reads CASINGGSTNIQYF. CDR3 DNA sequence: TGTGCCAGCATCAACGGGGGCAGCACCAACATTCAGTACTTC.

This clonotype has only a few counts. The chain joins TRBV4-3 to TRBJ1-2; 7 nucleotides align to TRBD1. With V trimmed by 2 bases and J by 1 base, 4 bases remained unmatched. Germline CDR1 LGHNA, CDR2 YSLEER. The CDR3 is 15 amino acids. The DNA for the CDR3 is TGCGCCAGCAGCCAAAGTCCAGGGGGTAACTATGGCTACACCTTC. Translating gives CASSQSPGGNYGYTF.

This clonotype was recorded a few times. The rearrangement links TRBV7-2 to TRBJ2-7, with 10 bases matching TRBD1. The CDR3 runs 19 residues. Germline CDR1 reads SGHTA; CDR2 reads FQGNSA. Trimming cost V 4 bases and J 4 bases; bases outside gene matches: 19. The CDR3 DNA reads TGTGCCAGCAGCTCGCACACCACCGTCGGGACAGGGGCGATGTACGAGCAGTACTTC. Its translation: CASSSHTTVGTGAMYEQYF.

The chain employs TRBV11-2 and TRBJ2-3, with 7 bases fitting TRBD2. Trimming cost V 1 base and J 3 bases; bases outside gene matches: 4. The CDR3 consists of 15 residues. Germline values: CDR1 SGHAT, CDR2 FQNNGV. As DNA, the CDR3 is TGTGCCAGCAGCTTAGGGGGGGACTATACAGATACGCAGTATTTT. Amino acid sequence: CASSLGGDYTDTQYF. The full variable domain, rest sourced from reference TRBV11-2 and TRBJ2-3, is EAGVAQSPRYKIIEKRQSVAFWCNPISGHATLYWYQQILGQGPKLLIQFQNNGVVDDSQLPKDRFSAERLKGVDSTLKIQPAKLEDSAVYLCASSLGGDYTDTQYFGPGTRLTVL.

This clonotype was counted at least ten times. The chain links TRBV11-2 to TRBJ2-1, with D perhaps matching TRBD2 (6 bases). CDR1 and CDR2 (germline): SGHAT, FQNNGV. The CDR3 totals 11 residues. Trimming took 6 bases from V and 14 from J, leaving 14 bases between them. This chain's CDR3 is CASSSGGYKFF. In DNA, the CDR3 is TGTGCCAGCAGTTCCGGGGGTTATAAGTTCTTC.

This chain links TRBV4-2 with TRBJ2-1; D tentatively fits TRBD1 or TRBD2 (5 bases each). CDR3 length: 15 amino acids. In germline, CDR1 is LGHNA, CDR2 YNFKEQ. V lost 1 base to trimming and J lost 1 base, with 8 bases between them. The CDR3 coding sequence is TGTGCCAGCAGCCAAGGGGACCAATCCTACAATGAGCAGTTCTTC. Translating it yields CASSQGDQSYNEQFF.

The rearrangement uses TRBV15 and TRBJ1-5; unclear D gene. The germline V and J ends were trimmed by 0 bases and 9 bases, with 9 bases remaining between them. Per the germline V gene, CDR1 is LNHNV and CDR2 is YYDKDF (reference sequence). The CDR3 extends over 13 amino acids. CDR3: CATSRENGRPQHF. CDR3 nucleotide sequence: TGTGCCACCAGCAGAGAAAACGGCAGGCCCCAGCATTTT.

This chain links TRBV6-2 or TRBV6-3 with TRBJ2-7; 8 positions agree with TRBD1. Germline V CDR1 and CDR2: MNHEY, SVGEGT. This CDR3 is built from 15 residues. Losses at the gene ends were 4 bases for V and 2 bases for J; bases not matched to a gene: 7. CDR3 amino acids: CASSSSGTGPYEQYV. DNA for the CDR3: TGTGCCAGCAGTTCATCCGGGACAGGCCCCTACGAGCAGTACGTC.

This clonotype was recorded a few times. The chain has TRBV29-1 and TRBJ2-5; 7 positions match TRBD2. The CDR3 extends over 19 amino acids. V shed 4 bases and J 1 base; nucleotides not matched to a gene: 21. CDR1 is SQVTM and CDR2 is ANQGSEA in the germline V gene. The CDR3: CSVGSWWSKRGAIQETQYF. CDR3 nucleotide sequence: TGCAGCGTTGGTAGCTGGTGGTCGAAGCGGGGCGCCATCCAAGAGACCCAGTACTTC.

The CDR3 DNA reads TGTGCCAGCAGCTTAGTAGGGCCAGATACGCAGTATTTT. This encodes CASSLVGPDTQYF. The chain uses TRBV7-2 and TRBJ2-3; D is unclear. V was pared by 1 base and J by 4 bases, with 6 bases between. From germline, CDR1 is SGHTA and CDR2 FQGNSA. CDR3 size: 13 residues.

This clonotype was counted between two and nine times. V is TRBV10-3 and J is TRBJ2-3; 14 positions match TRBD2. CDR1 and CDR2 (germline): ENHRY, SYGVKD. The V and J ends lost 6 bases and 0 bases, in that order; junction bases with no gene match: 5. CDR3 size: 17 residues. The chain's CDR3 is CAISAGTSGGSTDTQYF. The CDR3 bases are TGTGCCATCAGCGCCGGGACTAGCGGGGGTAGCACAGATACGCAGTATTTT.

This clonotype was counted at least ten times. This rearrangement joins TRBV7-6 to TRBJ2-3; D possibly corresponds to TRBD2 (6 bases). V gave up 3 bases and J gave up 1 base, with 14 bases separating them. CDR3 length: 16 amino acids. In germline, CDR1 is SGHVS, CDR2 FNYEAQ. CDR3 protein: CASSFGGAGRTDTQYF. CDR3 DNA: TGTGCCAGCAGCTTTGGGGGAGCGGGCCGCACAGATACGCAGTATTTT.

This clonotype was observed a few times. The chain carries TRBV3-1 and TRBJ1-1, with TRBD1 identical over 7 bases. The CDR3 is 14 residues long. Germline values: CDR1 LGHDT, CDR2 YNNKEL (reference sequence). V shed 3 bases and J 0 bases; nucleotides not matched to a gene: 1. The CDR3 coding sequence is TGTGCCAGCAGCCACGACAGGGTGAACACTGAAGCTTTCTTT. As protein: CASSHDRVNTEAFF.

The rearrangement joins TRBV7-2 to TRBJ2-5; D is unresolved. This CDR3 has 14 amino acids. Trimming shortened V by 4 bases and J by 0 bases, and 9 bases separated the two germline ends. The germline V gene encodes CDR1 SGHTA and CDR2 FQGNSA. The CDR3 sequence is CASSSTAYQETQYF. DNA for the CDR3: TGTGCCAGCAGCTCGACCGCGTACCAAGAGACCCAGTACTTC.

This chain links TRBV5-1 with TRBJ2-2; D gene ambiguous. This CDR3 is built from 16 residues. Germline CDR1 is SGHRS and CDR2 is YFSETQ. Trimming shortened V by 0 bases and J by 0 bases, and 9 bases separated the two germline ends. This CDR3 reads CASSLALITNTGELFF. The CDR3, as DNA: TGCGCCAGCAGCTTGGCCCTGATTACGAACACCGGGGAGCTGTTTTTT.

DNA of the CDR3: TGTGCCAGCAACCTCCCCACCAGGACAGGCTATGGCTACACCTTC. It translates to CASNLPTRTGYGYTF. V and J are TRBV7-2 and TRBJ1-2; 7 bases match TRBD1. Unmatched junction bases numbered 12, after V lost 7 bases and J lost 4 bases. This CDR3 comprises 15 residues. CDR1 and CDR2 (germline): SGHTA, FQGNSA.

This clonotype was seen a single time. This sequence joins TRBV11-2 and TRBJ1-6; D remains unclear. CDR3 length: 13 amino acids. Trimming left V 1 base short and J 8 bases short, with 6 bases between. Germline V gene sequence: CDR1 SGHAT, CDR2 FQNNGV. The CDR3 loop reads CASSLAKYSPLHF. The CDR3 DNA reads as TGTGCCAGCAGCTTAGCCAAGTATTCACCCCTCCACTTT.

The rearrangement links TRBV11-2 to TRBJ2-2; the D gene is possibly TRBD2 (7 bases). V dropped 1 base and J dropped 4 bases, with 13 bases sitting between them. This CDR3 has 16 amino acids. CDR1 is SGHAT and CDR2 is FQNNGV in the germline V gene. The CDR3 DNA sequence: TGTGCCAGCAGCTTAGTCGGGGGGCCAGGCACCGGGGAGCTGTTTTTT. It translates to CASSLVGGPGTGELFF. Supplemented by reference TRBV11-2 and TRBJ2-2, the full variable domain reads EAGVAQSPRYKIIEKRQSVAFWCNPISGHATLYWYQQILGQGPKLLIQFQNNGVVDDSQLPKDRFSAERLKGVDSTLKIQPAKLEDSAVYLCASSLVGGPGTGELFFGEGSRLTVL.

The chain links TRBV28 to TRBJ1-3; the D gene is possibly TRBD1 (5 bases). The CDR3 has 13 amino acids. From germline, CDR1 is MDHEN and CDR2 SYDVKM. V lost 3 bases to trimming and J lost 6 bases, with 9 bases between them. In nucleotides, the CDR3 is TGTGCCAGCAGTTTCCAGGGTGCAAACACCATATATTTT. Residues: CASSFQGANTIYF. The full variable domain, its missing parts supplied by reference TRBV28 and TRBJ1-3, is DVKVTQSSRYLVKRTGEKVFLECVQDMDHENMFWYRQDPGLGLRLIYFSYDVKMKEKGDIPEGYSVSREKKERFSLILESASTNQTSMYLCASSFQGANTIYFGEGSWLTVV.

The chain employs TRBV7-2 and TRBJ2-5, with no clear D. Trimming cost V 1 base and J 5 bases, with 17 bases left between them. The length of the CDR3 is 16 residues. Germline loops: CDR1 SGHTA, CDR2 FQGNSA. CDR3 nucleotides: TGTGCCAGCAGCTTAGTGGGGTCAGGTTCCTGGGAGACCCAGTACTTC. Its protein product is CASSLVGSGSWETQYF.

This clonotype was detected a few times. The rearrangement joins TRBV15 to TRBJ2-6; 9 bases fit TRBD1. V was clipped by 5 bases and J by 0 bases; unmatched bases: 5. Per the germline V gene, CDR1 is LNHNV and CDR2 is YYDKDF (reference sequence). The CDR3 is 17 residues long. CDR3 in DNA: TGTGCCACCAGCTCGGGACAGGGACCCTCTGGGGCCAACGTCCTGACTTTC. It encodes CATSSGQGPSGANVLTF. The variable domain in full, with the rest retrieved from reference TRBV15 and TRBJ2-6, is DAMVIQNPRYQVTQFGKPVTLSCSQTLNHNVMYWYQQKSSQAPKLLFHYYDKDFNNEADTPDNFQSRRPNTSFCFLDIRSPGLGDTAMYLCATSSGQGPSGANVLTFGAGSRLTVL.

The sample holds a few counts of this clonotype. The chain has TRBV27 and TRBJ1-4; 7 bases map to TRBD1. V was pared by 3 bases and J by 0 bases, with 4 bases of the junction left unmatched. The CDR3 has 16 amino acids. Per germline, CDR1 MNHEY and CDR2 SMNVEV (reference sequence). CDR3 DNA: TGTGCCAGCAGTTTGTTCCAGGGGGCAACTAATGAAAAACTGTTTTTT. Its protein product is CASSLFQGATNEKLFF. The whole variable domain, filled in from reference TRBV27 and TRBJ1-4, reads EAQVTQNPRYLITVTGKKLTVTCSQNMNHEYMSWYRQDPGLGLRQIYYSMNVEVTDKGDVPEGYKVSRKEKRNFPLILESPSPNQTSLYFCASSLFQGATNEKLFFGSGTQLSVL.

This clonotype was observed a few times. The gene calls are TRBV12-3 or TRBV12-4 and TRBJ2-5, with D perhaps matching TRBD1 (6 bases). With 4 bases removed from V and 5 bases from J, the gap between germline ends came to 20 bases. The CDR3 spans 16 residues. CDR3 loop: CASSSSGTSLGETQYF. CDR3 DNA: TGTGCCAGCAGTTCGTCCGGGACATCTCTGGGGGAGACCCAGTACTTC.